Presented here are 12 T cell receptor beta chains from one specimen sequenced in a study of shared clonotypes between healthy human individuals. CD45RO-negative CD8 cells positively selected for CCR7 made up the naive population, which excluded terminally differentiated effector memory CD45RA+ cells. The method was immunoSEQ multiplex PCR; TCRdb's version includes in-frame clones alone and lacks a portion of them. The table lists over 2 million clones, about 95% of them singletons. The sequenced material came from naive CD8+ T cells sorted from blood. Source of these receptors: a man aged 18 to 30 in good health.

The J gene is TRBJ1-1, the V gene TRBV27; the D is unclear. V was clipped by 3 bases and J by 1 base, with 15 bases between them. Germline loops: CDR1 MNHEY, CDR2 SMNVEV (reference sequence). This CDR3 spans 16 amino acids. The CDR3 protein is CASSLSAGSGNTEAFF. CDR3 DNA sequence: TGTGCCAGCAGTTTGTCGGCAGGAAGTGGGAACACTGAAGCTTTCTTT.

V is TRBV5-6 and J is TRBJ2-7; D is undetermined. Deletions cut 4 bases from V and 2 bases from J, with 7 bases between. Germline V gene sequence: CDR1 SGHDT, CDR2 YYEEEE. This CDR3 spans 12 amino acids. CDR3 sequence (DNA): TGTGCCAGCAGCGATGAACCCTACGAGCAGTACTTC. Amino acid sequence: CASSDEPYEQYF.

This chain joins TRBV13 and TRBJ2-1; 9 bases line up with TRBD2. CDR3 size: 16 residues. After removal of 5 bases from V and 3 bases from J, the junction contained 8 bases not matched to a gene. Germline CDR1 is PRHDT and CDR2 is FYEKMQ (reference sequence). CDR3 in DNA: TGTGCCAGCAGCCTCCGGGGAGCGGGAGGCTACAATGAGCAGTTCTTC. It translates to CASSLRGAGGYNEQFF. The full variable domain, in which reference TRBV13 and TRBJ2-1 provide the parts outside the CDR3, is AAGVIQSPRHLIKEKRETATLKCYPIPRHDTVYWYQQGPGQDPQFLISFYEKMQSDKGSIPDRFSAQQFSDYHSELNMSSLELGDSALYFCASSLRGAGGYNEQFFGPGTRLTVL.

The chain combines TRBV28 with TRBJ2-3; 10 bases are a match to TRBD2. CDR1 and CDR2 (germline): MDHEN, SYDVKM. This CDR3 has 19 amino acids. V lost 5 bases and J lost 0; bases outside the gene matches: 14. The CDR3 region is CASSARGIAGGQSTDTQYF. CDR3 sequence (DNA): TGTGCCAGCAGTGCCCGAGGGATAGCGGGGGGACAAAGCACAGATACGCAGTATTTT. The entire variable domain, with the rest obtained from reference TRBV28 and TRBJ2-3, is as follows: DVKVTQSSRYLVKRTGEKVFLECVQDMDHENMFWYRQDPGLGLRLIYFSYDVKMKEKGDIPEGYSVSREKKERFSLILESASTNQTSMYLCASSARGIAGGQSTDTQYFGPGTRLTVL.

This rearrangement joins TRBV9 to TRBJ2-5; D is possibly TRBD2 (5 bases). The length of the CDR3 is 15 residues. V was cut by 0 bases and J by 0 bases, with 9 bases left in between. The germline CDR1 and CDR2 sequences are SGDLS and YYNGEE. The DNA for the CDR3 is TGTGCCAGCAGCGTAGAGGGCGGGTACCAAGAGACCCAGTACTTC. Translation: CASSVEGGYQETQYF.

The chain combines TRBV5-6 with TRBJ2-5; D gene ambiguous. This CDR3 comprises 14 residues. The V end lost 0 bases, the J end lost 2 bases, and 8 bases lay between the germline ends. Germline-derived CDR1 and CDR2 are SGHDT and YYEEEE. The CDR3 loop is CASSLAGDQETQYF. CDR3 bases: TGTGCCAGCAGCTTGGCTGGAGATCAAGAGACCCAGTACTTC.

The gene calls are TRBV6-1 and TRBJ2-7; TRBD2 agrees at 12 bases. This CDR3 comprises 17 residues. After removal of 2 bases from V and 7 bases from J, the junction contained 12 bases not matched to a gene. Germline values: CDR1 MNHNS, CDR2 SASEGT. CDR3 nucleotides: TGTGCCAGCAGTGAATTTAGGGCTAGCGGGAGGGTGTTGGAGCAGTACTTC. Its translation: CASSEFRASGRVLEQYF.

The chain employs TRBV4-1 and TRBJ2-7, with D possibly matching TRBD2 (6 bases). From germline, CDR1 is MGHRA and CDR2 YSYEKL. This CDR3 contains 14 residues. Trimming stripped 4 bases from V and 2 bases from J, with 12 bases between. The CDR3, as DNA: TGCGCCAGCAGCCCGGGTAGCGGAGCCTACGAGCAGTACTTC. Translation: CASSPGSGAYEQYF.

The chain links TRBV6-5 to TRBJ1-1; a possible D gene is TRBD1 (6 bases). This CDR3 comprises 14 residues. CDR1 is MNHEY, CDR2 SVGAGI, per germline. Trimming took 6 bases from V and 4 from J, leaving 15 bases between them. CDR3 bases: TGTGCCAGCAGCCACAGGGAGGCGGGCACTGAAGCTTTCTTT. It translates to CASSHREAGTEAFF.

The CDR3 region has the DNA TGTGCCAGCACCCTAGGGGCGTTCTACGAGCAGTACTTC. Its protein is CASTLGAFYEQYF. V and J are TRBV7-9 and TRBJ2-7; D perhaps matches TRBD1 (5 bases). Trimming removed 7 bases at V and 3 bases at J, with 13 bases between. The CDR3 covers 13 residues. In germline, CDR1 is SEHNR, CDR2 FQNEAQ (reference sequence).

This chain links TRBV7-2 with TRBJ2-2; 9 bases align to TRBD2. The CDR3 is made up of 16 amino acids. With V trimmed by 5 bases and J by 4 bases, 8 bases remained unmatched. Per the germline V gene, CDR1 is SGHTA and CDR2 is FQGNSA. CDR3 sequence (DNA): TGTGCCAGCAGCCCGCGGGTAGCGGGAGTCACCGGGGAGCTGTTTTTT. Protein: CASSPRVAGVTGELFF.

V is TRBV9 and J is TRBJ1-1, with D possibly TRBD1 on 6 matching bases. V lost 2 bases to trimming and J lost 3 bases, with 11 bases between them. The CDR3 runs 14 residues. CDR1 is SGDLS, CDR2 YYNGEE, per germline. The CDR3 DNA is TGTGCCAGCAGCGTCGTGGGGGCTTACACTGAAGCTTTCTTT. Translating it yields CASSVVGAYTEAFF.